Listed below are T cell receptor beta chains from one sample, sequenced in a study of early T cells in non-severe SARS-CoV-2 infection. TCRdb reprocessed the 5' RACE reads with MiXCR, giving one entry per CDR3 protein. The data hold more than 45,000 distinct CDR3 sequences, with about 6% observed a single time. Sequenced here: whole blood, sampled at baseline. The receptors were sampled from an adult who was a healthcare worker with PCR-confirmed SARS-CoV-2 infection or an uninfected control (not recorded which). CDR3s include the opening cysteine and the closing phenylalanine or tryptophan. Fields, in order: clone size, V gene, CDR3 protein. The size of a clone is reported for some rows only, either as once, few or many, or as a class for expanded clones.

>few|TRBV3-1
CASSQDGASKGGYTF
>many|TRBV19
CASSIPGRAYQPQHF
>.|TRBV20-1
CSARDPGSHTGELFF
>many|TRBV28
CASKPPEAGYTF
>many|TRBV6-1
CASKLTLGAVNSPLHF
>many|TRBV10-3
CAIRGTGASNEKLFF
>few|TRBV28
CASRRLLGEKLFF
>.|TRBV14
CASSQRAQSTDTQYF
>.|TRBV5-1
CASSLGTGRYEQYF
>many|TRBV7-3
CASSLTDRVGTGELFF
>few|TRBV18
CASSSRQGSNQPQHF
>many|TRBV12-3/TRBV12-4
CASNLDPTDTQYF
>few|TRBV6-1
CASSERVAASAEQYF
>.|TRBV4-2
CASSQGEDGRQFF
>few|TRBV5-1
CASSLAGIVTDTQYF
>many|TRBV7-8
CASSFGSDKNIQYF
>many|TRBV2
CASSPPVETQQF
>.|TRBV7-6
CASSLVMEGAKLFF
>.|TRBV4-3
CASSRLPPSGSGTGELFF
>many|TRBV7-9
CASSLAGQGYTDTQYF
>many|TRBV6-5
CASSFGTIGAEQYF
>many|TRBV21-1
CASNTGVYYEQFF
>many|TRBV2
CASGQGFTGELFF
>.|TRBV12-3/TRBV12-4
CASSLFPGQPQHF
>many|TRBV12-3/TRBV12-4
CASSPLGPGVSYEQYF
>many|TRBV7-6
CASSFQGGETQYF
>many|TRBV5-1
CASREGSFGSYEQYF